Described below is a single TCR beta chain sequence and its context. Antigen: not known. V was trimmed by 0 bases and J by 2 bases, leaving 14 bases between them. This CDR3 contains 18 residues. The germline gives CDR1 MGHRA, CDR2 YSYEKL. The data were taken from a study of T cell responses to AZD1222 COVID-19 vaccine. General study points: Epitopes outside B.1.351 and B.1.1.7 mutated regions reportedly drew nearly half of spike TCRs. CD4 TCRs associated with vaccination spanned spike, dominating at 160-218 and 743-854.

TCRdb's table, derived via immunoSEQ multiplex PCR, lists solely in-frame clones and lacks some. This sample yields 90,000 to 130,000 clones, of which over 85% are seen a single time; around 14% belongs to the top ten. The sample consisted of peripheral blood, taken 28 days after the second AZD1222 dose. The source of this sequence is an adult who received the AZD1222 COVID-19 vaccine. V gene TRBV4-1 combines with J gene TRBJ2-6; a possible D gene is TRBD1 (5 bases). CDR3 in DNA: TGCGCCAGCAGCCAAGATTTCCAGGGTTTAGCTGGGGCCAACGTCCTGACTTTC. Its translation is CASSQDFQGLAGANVLTF.